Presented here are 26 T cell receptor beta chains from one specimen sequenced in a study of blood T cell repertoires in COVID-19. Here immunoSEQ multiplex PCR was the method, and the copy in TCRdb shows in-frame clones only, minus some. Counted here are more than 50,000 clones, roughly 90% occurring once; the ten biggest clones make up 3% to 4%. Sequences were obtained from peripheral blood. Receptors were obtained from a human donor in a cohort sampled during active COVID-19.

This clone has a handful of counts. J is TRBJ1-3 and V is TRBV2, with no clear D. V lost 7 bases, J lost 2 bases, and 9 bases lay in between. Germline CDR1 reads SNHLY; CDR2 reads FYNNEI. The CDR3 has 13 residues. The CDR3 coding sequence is TGTGCCAGCATCCTCGGGGCTGGAAACACCATATATTTT. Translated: CASILGAGNTIYF.

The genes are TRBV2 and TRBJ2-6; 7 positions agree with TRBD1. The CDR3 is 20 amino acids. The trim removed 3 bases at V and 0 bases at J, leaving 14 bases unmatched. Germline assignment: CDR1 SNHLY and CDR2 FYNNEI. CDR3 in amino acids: CASSDFLGDRATSGANVLTF. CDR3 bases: TGTGCCAGCAGTGATTTTTTAGGCGACAGGGCCACCTCTGGGGCCAACGTCCTGACTTTC.

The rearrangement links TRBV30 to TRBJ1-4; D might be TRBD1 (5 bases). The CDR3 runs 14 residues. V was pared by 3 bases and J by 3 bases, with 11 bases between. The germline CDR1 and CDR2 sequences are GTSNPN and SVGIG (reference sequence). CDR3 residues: CAWRGRQPNEKLFF. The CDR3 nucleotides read TGTGCCTGGAGGGGGCGGCAGCCTAATGAAAAACTGTTTTTT.

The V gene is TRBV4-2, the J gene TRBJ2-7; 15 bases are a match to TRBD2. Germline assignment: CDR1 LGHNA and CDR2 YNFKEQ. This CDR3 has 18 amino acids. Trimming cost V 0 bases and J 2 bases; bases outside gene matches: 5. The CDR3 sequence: CASSQDGTSGRFTYEQYF. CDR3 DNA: TGTGCCAGCAGCCAAGACGGGACTAGCGGGAGGTTTACCTACGAGCAGTACTTC.

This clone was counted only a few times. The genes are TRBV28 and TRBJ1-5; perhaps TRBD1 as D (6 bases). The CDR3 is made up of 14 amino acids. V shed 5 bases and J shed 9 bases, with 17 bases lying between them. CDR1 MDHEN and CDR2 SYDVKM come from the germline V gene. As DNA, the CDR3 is TGTGCCAGCAGTCAGGGAGGGGGTGAGGGGCCCCAGCATTTT. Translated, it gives CASSQGGGEGPQHF.

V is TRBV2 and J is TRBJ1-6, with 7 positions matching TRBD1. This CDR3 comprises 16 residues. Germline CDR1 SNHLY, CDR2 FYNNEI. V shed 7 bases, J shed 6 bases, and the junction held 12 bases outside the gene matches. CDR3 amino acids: CASKLNKAGGNSPLHF. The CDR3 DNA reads TGTGCCAGCAAATTAAATAAGGCAGGGGGTAATTCACCCCTCCACTTT.

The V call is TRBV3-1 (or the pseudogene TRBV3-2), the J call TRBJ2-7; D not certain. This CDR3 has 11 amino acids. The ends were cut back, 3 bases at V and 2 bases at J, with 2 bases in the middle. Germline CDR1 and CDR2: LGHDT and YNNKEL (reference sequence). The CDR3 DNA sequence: TGTGCCAGCAGCCACACCTACGAGCAGTACGTC. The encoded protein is CASSHTYEQYV.

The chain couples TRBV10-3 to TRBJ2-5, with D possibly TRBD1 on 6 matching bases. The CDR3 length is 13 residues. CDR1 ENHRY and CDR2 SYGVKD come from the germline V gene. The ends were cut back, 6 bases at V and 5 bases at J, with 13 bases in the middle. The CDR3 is CAISQGSWETQYF. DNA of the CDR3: TGTGCCATCAGCCAGGGGTCGTGGGAGACCCAGTACTTC.

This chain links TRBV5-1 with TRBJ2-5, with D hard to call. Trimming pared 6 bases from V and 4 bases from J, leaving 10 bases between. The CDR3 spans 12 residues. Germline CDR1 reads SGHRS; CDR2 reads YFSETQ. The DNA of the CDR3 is TGCGCCAGCACTCGAGGTGGAGAGACCCAGTACTTC. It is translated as CASTRGGETQYF.

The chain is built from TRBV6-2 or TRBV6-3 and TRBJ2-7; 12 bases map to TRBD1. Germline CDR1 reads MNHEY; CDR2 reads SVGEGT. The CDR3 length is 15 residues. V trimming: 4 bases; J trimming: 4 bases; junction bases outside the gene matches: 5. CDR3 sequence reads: CASSSPGQGAYEQYV. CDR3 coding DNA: TGTGCCAGCAGTTCACCGGGACAGGGGGCTTACGAGCAGTACGTC.

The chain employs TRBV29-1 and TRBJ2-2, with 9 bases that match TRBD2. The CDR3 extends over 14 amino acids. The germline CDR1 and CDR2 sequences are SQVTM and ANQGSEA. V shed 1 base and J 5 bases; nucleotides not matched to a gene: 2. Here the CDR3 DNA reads TGCAGCGTTGAAGGTACTAGCGGGACCGGGGAGCTGTTTTTT. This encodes CSVEGTSGTGELFF.

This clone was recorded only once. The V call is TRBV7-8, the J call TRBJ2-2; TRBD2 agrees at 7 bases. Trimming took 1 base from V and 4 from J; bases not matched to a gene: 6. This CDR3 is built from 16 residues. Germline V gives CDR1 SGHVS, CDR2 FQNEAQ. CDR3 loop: CASSLGASGPTGELFF. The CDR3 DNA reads TGTGCCAGCAGCTTAGGCGCTAGCGGTCCCACCGGGGAGCTGTTTTTT. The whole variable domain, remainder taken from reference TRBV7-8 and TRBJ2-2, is GAGVSQSPRYKVAKRGQDVALRCDPISGHVSLFWYQQALGQGPEFLTYFQNEAQLDKSGLPSDRFFAERPEGSVSTLKIQRTQQEDSAVYLCASSLGASGPTGELFFGEGSRLTVL.

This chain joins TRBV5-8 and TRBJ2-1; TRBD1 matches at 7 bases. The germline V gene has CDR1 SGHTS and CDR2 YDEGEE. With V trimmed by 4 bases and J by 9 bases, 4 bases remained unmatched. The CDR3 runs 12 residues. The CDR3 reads CASSPGTVEQFF. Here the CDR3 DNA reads TGTGCCAGCAGCCCCGGGACAGTTGAGCAGTTCTTC.

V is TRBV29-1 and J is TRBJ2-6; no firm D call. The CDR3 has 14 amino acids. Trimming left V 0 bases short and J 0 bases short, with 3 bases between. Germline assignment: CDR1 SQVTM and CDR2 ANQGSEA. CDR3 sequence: CSVEDSSGANVLTF. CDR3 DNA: TGCAGCGTTGAAGACAGCTCTGGGGCCAACGTCCTGACTTTC.

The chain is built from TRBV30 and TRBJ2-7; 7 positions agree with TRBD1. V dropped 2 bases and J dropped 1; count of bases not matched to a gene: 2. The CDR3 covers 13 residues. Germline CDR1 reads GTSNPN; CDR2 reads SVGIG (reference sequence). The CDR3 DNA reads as TGTGCCTGGAGTCCGGGACAGTCCTACGAGCAGTACTTC. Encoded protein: CAWSPGQSYEQYF.

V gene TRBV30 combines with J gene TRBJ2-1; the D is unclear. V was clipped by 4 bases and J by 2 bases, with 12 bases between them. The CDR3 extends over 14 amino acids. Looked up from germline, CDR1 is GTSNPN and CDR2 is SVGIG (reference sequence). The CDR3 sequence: CAWKENGAYNEQFF. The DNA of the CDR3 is TGTGCCTGGAAGGAAAACGGAGCCTACAATGAGCAGTTCTTC.

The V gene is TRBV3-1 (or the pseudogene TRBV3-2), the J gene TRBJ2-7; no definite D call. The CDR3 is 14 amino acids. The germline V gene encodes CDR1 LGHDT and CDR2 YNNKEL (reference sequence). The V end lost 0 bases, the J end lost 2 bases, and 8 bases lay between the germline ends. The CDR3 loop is CASSQDEAAYEQYF. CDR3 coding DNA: TGTGCCAGCAGCCAAGATGAGGCTGCCTACGAGCAGTACTTC.

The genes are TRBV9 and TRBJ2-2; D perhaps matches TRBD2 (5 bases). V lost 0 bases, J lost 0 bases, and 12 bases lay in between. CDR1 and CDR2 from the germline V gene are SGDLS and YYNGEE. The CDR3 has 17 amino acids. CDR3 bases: TGTGCCAGCAGCGTAGTTCCGGGAATGGCGAACACCGGGGAGCTGTTTTTT. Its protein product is CASSVVPGMANTGELFF. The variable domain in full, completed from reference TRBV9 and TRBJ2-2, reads DSGVTQTPKHLITATGQRVTLRCSPRSGDLSVYWYQQSLDQGLQFLIQYYNGEERAKGNILERFSAQQFPDLHSELNLSSLELGDSALYFCASSVVPGMANTGELFFGEGSRLTVL.

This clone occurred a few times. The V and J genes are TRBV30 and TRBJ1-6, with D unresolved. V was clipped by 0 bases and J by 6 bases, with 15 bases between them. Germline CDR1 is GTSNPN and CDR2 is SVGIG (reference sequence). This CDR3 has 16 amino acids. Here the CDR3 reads CAWSVIPSAGNSPLHF. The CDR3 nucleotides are TGTGCCTGGAGTGTAATTCCCTCCGCGGGTAATTCACCCCTCCACTTT.

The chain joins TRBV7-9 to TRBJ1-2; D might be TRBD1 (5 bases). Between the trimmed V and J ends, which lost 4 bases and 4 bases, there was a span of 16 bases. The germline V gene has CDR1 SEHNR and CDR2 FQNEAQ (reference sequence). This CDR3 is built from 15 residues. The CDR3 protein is CASSSPGGNVYGYTF. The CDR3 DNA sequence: TGTGCCAGCAGCTCCCCGGGGGGAAATGTCTATGGCTACACCTTC. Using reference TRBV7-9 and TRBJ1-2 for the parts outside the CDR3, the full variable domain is DTGVSQNPRHKITKRGQNVTFRCDPISEHNRLYWYRQTLGQGPEFLTYFQNEAQLEKSRLLSDRFSAERPKGSFSTLEIQRTEQGDSAMYLCASSSPGGNVYGYTFGSGTRLTVV.

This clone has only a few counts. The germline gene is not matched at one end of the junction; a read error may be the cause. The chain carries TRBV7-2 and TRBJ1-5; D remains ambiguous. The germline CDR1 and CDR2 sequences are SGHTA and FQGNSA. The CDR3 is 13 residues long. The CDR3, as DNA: TGTGCCAGCAGCTTAGAGAGCACTCAGCCCCAGCATTTT. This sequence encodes CASSLESTQPQHF.

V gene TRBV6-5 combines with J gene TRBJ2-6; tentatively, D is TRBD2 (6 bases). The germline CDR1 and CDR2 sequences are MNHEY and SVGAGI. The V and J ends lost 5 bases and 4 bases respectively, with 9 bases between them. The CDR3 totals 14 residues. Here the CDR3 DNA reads TGTGCCAGCAGTAGCGGGCAAGGGGCCAACGTCCTGACTTTC. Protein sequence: CASSSGQGANVLTF.

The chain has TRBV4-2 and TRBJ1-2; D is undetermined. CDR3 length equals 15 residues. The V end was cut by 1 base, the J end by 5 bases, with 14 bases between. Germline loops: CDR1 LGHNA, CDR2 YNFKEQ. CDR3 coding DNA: TGTGCCAGCAGCCAAGGGGCGGGGTCGAGTTATGGCTACACCTTC. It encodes CASSQGAGSSYGYTF.

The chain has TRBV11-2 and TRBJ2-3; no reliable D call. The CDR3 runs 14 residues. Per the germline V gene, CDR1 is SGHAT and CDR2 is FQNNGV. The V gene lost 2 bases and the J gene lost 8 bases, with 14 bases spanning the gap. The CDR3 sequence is CASSLTKLSSTQYF. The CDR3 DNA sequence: TGTGCCAGCAGCTTAACTAAGCTATCAAGTACGCAGTATTTT.

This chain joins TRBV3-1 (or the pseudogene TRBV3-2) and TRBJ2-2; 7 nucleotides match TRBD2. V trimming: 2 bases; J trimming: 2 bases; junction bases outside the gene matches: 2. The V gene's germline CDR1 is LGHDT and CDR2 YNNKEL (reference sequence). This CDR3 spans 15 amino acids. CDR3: CASSQSGTNTGELFF. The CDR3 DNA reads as TGTGCCAGCAGCCAAAGCGGGACTAACACCGGGGAGCTGTTTTTT.

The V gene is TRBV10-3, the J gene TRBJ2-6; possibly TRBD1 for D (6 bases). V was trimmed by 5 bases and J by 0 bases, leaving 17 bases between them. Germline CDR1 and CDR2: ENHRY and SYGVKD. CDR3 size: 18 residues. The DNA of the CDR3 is TGTGCCATCAGTACTCGGGACACCCCTCTCTCTGGGGCCAACGTCCTGACTTTC. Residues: CAISTRDTPLSGANVLTF.